This T cell receptor (beta chain) stems from a study of T cells in Graves' hyperthyroidism and ophthalmopathy. Amplification targeted TCR beta CDR3 regions from RNA transcripts. During a first-round RT-PCR of the TCR CDR3, the HTBI primer set was used. TCRdb re-analysed the multiplex PCR reads in MiXCR, keeping a single row per CDR3 protein. The data contain around 350,000 distinct CDR3 sequences, 15% to 19% of them seen just once; the ten biggest clones take up around a quarter. This clonotype was counted at least ten times. This TCR was recovered from a woman in her late teens or twenties with Graves' hyperthyroidism that later progressed to Graves' ophthalmopathy. The sequenced sample was blood.

The CDR3 nucleotides read TGCAGTGCTAGAAAAACTGGACTAGCGGGAGGCGAGCAGTACTTC. It yields the protein CSARKTGLAGGEQYF. The chain links TRBV20-1 to TRBJ2-7; 14 bases line up with TRBD2. Germline V gene data show CDR1 as DFQATT and CDR2 as SNEGSKA (reference sequence). The CDR3 totals 15 residues. The ends lost 2 bases at V and 6 bases at J; junction bases unmatched: 6.